These 13 T cell receptor beta chains were all obtained from the same sample, sequenced in a study of OX40 agonist ivuxolimab in advanced cancers. Generated by immunoSEQ multiplex PCR, the TCRdb table keeps only in-frame clones and is missing some. The data hold about 45,000 clones, with approximately 91% observed a single time. Sequencing used CD4+ or CD8+ T cells sorted from blood, obtained in a trial of the OX40 agonist ivuxolimab. The source of these receptors is an adult with an advanced solid tumor such as melanoma, head and neck, liver or kidney cancer.

With respect to this clone: Germline is not matched at one junction end, which may reflect a read error. This sample includes further DNA sequences coding for the same CDR3. The chain employs TRBV7-9 and TRBJ1-2; possibly TRBD1 for D (5 bases). The CDR3 has 13 amino acids. Looked up from germline, CDR1 is SEHNR and CDR2 is FQNEAQ (reference sequence). Written as DNA, the CDR3 is TGTGCTAGCAGCGGGGGATGGAACTATGGCTACACCTTC. The encoded protein is CASSGGWNYGYTF.

The chain employs TRBV19 and TRBJ1-1, with D possibly matching TRBD1 (6 bases). Trimming pared 3 bases from V and 2 bases from J, leaving 10 bases between. In germline, CDR1 is LNHDA, CDR2 SQIVND (reference sequence). The CDR3 loop spans 14 amino acids. As DNA, the CDR3 is TGTGCCAGTAGTATGGGGGCGCAAAACACTGAAGCTTTCTTT. Residues: CASSMGAQNTEAFF. The complete variable domain, with remaining parts taken from reference TRBV19 and TRBJ1-1, reads DGGITQSPKYLFRKEGQNVTLSCEQNLNHDAMYWYRQDPGQGLRLIYYSQIVNDFQKGDIAEGYSVSREKKESFPLTVTSAQKNPTAFYLCASSMGAQNTEAFFGQGTRLTVV.

The CDR3 is CSLGDEEKLFF. As DNA, the CDR3 is TGCAGTTTAGGCGACGAGGAAAAACTGTTTTTT. V usage is TRBV20-1 and J usage is TRBJ1-4; the D is unclear. The length of the CDR3 is 11 residues. Germline V gives CDR1 DFQATT, CDR2 SNEGSKA (reference sequence). V was pared by 8 bases and J by 8 bases, with 12 bases between.

This chain connects TRBV18 to TRBJ2-5; 9 bases are a match to TRBD2. CDR1 KGHSH and CDR2 LQKENI come from the germline V gene. CDR3 size: 16 residues. V trimming: 3 bases; J trimming: 5 bases; junction bases outside the gene matches: 10. CDR3 sequence reads: CASSPARGRAAETQYF. CDR3 in DNA: TGTGCCAGCTCACCTGCTCGCGGGAGGGCCGCGGAGACCCAGTACTTC.

The chain combines TRBV6-7 with TRBJ2-7; D is perhaps TRBD2 (5 bases). TRBV6-7 belongs to the ORF category, with a function that is uncertain. V was shortened by 2 bases and J by 3 bases, with 14 bases between the two germline ends. The length of the CDR3 is 15 residues. The DNA of the CDR3 is TGTGCCAGCAGTTACGGGAGTGACGGTCTCTACGAGCAGTACTTC. As protein: CASSYGSDGLYEQYF.

CDR3 coding DNA: TGTGCCACCGGAGCCGGGGAGTACGGCAAAAACATTCAGTACTTC. It is translated as CATGAGEYGKNIQYF. The chain recombines TRBV15 with TRBJ2-4, with D possibly matching TRBD2 (5 bases). CDR3 length: 15 residues. Deletions cut 8 bases from V and 3 bases from J, with 17 bases between. The germline CDR1 and CDR2 sequences are LNHNV and YYDKDF (reference sequence).

J is TRBJ2-2 and V is TRBV28; perhaps TRBD2 as D (5 bases). V lost 5 bases and J lost 6, with 19 bases in between. The CDR3 length is 16 residues. CDR1 is MDHEN, CDR2 SYDVKM, per germline. In nucleotides, the CDR3 is TGTGCCAGCAGTCCCGACACCACGACGGGGTCCGGGGAGCTGTTTTTT. Protein sequence: CASSPDTTTGSGELFF.

The rearrangement uses TRBV7-9 and TRBJ2-7; D remains unclear. The CDR3 contains 11 residues. With 5 bases removed from V and 5 bases from J, the gap between germline ends came to 7 bases. The germline CDR1 and CDR2 sequences are SEHNR and FQNEAQ (reference sequence). In nucleotides, the CDR3 is TGTGCCAGCAGCCCCGGCCACGAGCAGTACTTC. Its translation is CASSPGHEQYF.

The chain combines TRBV2 with TRBJ2-1; D gene uncertain. The V end lost 1 base, the J end lost 4 bases, and 11 bases lay between the germline ends. Germline V CDR1 and CDR2: SNHLY, FYNNEI. This CDR3 comprises 15 residues. The CDR3 sequence is CASSEVPGIYNEQFF. The CDR3 DNA reads TGTGCCAGCAGTGAAGTCCCAGGTATATACAATGAGCAGTTCTTC. The full variable domain, in which reference TRBV2 and TRBJ2-1 provide the parts outside the CDR3, is EPEVTQTPSHQVTQMGQEVILRCVPISNHLYFYWYRQILGQKVEFLVSFYNNEISEKSEIFDDQFSVERPDGSNFTLKIRSTKLEDSAMYFCASSEVPGIYNEQFFGPGTRLTVL.

The rearrangement links TRBV30 to TRBJ2-5, with D maybe TRBD2 (6 bases). This CDR3 contains 14 residues. The germline gives CDR1 GTSNPN, CDR2 SVGIG (reference sequence). Deletions cut 2 bases from V and 0 bases from J, with 10 bases between. The CDR3 DNA is TGTGCCTGGAGTTCGGTAGCGGACCAAGAGACCCAGTACTTC. Amino acids: CAWSSVADQETQYF.

This sequence joins TRBV14 and TRBJ2-7; D remains ambiguous. The CDR3 consists of 12 residues. Germline V gene sequence: CDR1 SGHDN, CDR2 FVKESK. Trimming left V 0 bases short and J 7 bases short, with 7 bases between. Here the CDR3 DNA reads TGTGCCAGCAGCCAAGAGAATGGGGAGCAGTACTTC. Amino acid sequence: CASSQENGEQYF.

V gene TRBV18 combines with J gene TRBJ2-5; 11 nucleotides line up with TRBD2. The length of the CDR3 is 18 residues. Germline V gene lookup returns CDR1 KGHSH and CDR2 LQKENI. V lost 4 bases to trimming and J lost 5 bases; unmatched junction nucleotides: 15. CDR3 in DNA: TGTGCCAGCTCACATCCTGGGACTAGCGGAGGGGGTTTGGAGACCCAGTACTTC. Protein: CASSHPGTSGGGLETQYF.

The J gene is TRBJ2-7, the V gene TRBV5-4; TRBD1 matches 8 bases. This CDR3 has 12 residues. CDR1 SGHNT and CDR2 YYREEE come from the germline V gene (reference sequence). Unmatched junction bases numbered 3, after V lost 4 bases and J lost 6 bases. The chain's CDR3 is CASSDTGGEQYF. The CDR3 DNA reads as TGTGCCAGCAGCGACACAGGGGGCGAGCAGTACTTC.